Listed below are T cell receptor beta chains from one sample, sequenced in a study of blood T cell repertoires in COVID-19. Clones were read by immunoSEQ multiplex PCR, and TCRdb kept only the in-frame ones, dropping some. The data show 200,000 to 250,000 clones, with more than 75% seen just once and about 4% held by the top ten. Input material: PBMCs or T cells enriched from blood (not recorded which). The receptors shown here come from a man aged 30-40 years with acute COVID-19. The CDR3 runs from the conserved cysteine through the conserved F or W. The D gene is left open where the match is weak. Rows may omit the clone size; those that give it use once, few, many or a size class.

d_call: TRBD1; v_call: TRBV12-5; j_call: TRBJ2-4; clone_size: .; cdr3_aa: CASAPGQGESKNIQYF; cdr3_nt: TGTGCTAGTGCTCCGGGACAGGGGGAATCCAAAAACATTCAGTACTTC
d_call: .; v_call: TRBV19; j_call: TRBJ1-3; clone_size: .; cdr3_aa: CASSMQENTIYF; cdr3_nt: TGTGCCAGTAGTATGCAGGAAAACACCATATATTTT
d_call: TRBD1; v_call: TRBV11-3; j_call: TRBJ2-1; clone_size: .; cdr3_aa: CASSPDGQGHNEQFF; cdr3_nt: TGTGCCAGCAGCCCTGACGGACAGGGGCACAATGAGCAGTTCTTC
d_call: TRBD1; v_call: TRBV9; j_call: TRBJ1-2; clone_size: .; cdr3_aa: CASSENPNDREDYGYTF; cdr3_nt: TGTGCCAGCAGCGAGAACCCAAATGACAGGGAGGACTATGGCTACACCTTC
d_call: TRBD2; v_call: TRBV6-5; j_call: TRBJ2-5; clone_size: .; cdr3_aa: CASTGLAGFETQYF; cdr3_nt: TGTGCCAGCACTGGGCTAGCGGGGTTTGAGACCCAGTACTTC
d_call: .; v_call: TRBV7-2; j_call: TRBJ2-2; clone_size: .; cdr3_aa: CASSFGGPTGELFF; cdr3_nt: TGTGCCAGCAGCTTCGGGGGGCCCACCGGGGAGCTGTTTTTT
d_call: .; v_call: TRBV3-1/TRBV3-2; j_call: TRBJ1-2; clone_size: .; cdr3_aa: CASTRRGNYGYTF; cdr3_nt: TGTGCCAGCACAAGGAGGGGTAACTATGGCTACACCTTC
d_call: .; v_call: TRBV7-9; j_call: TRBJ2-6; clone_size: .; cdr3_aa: CASSLSSQGSGANVLTF; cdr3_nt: TGTGCCAGCAGCTTATCGAGCCAGGGCTCTGGGGCCAACGTCCTGACTTTC
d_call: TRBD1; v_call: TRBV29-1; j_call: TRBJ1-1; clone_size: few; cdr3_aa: CSVSRGTGNTEAFF; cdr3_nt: TGCAGCGTTTCCCGAGGGACAGGGAACACTGAAGCTTTCTTT
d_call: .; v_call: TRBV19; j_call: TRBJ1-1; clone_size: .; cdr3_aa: CASQGLANTEAFF; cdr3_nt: TGTGCCAGCCAGGGTCTTGCGAACACTGAAGCTTTCTTT
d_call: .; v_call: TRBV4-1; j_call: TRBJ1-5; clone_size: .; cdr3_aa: CASSQDSASVIGNQPQHF; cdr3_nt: TGCGCCAGCAGCCAAGATTCTGCGTCTGTGATAGGCAATCAGCCCCAGCATTTT
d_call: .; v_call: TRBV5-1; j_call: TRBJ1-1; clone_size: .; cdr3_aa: CASSLSQTEAFF; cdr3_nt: TGCGCCAGCAGCCTTTCTCAGACTGAAGCTTTCTTT
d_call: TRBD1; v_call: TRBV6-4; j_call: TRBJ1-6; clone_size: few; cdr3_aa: CASSDGPGTGNSPLHF; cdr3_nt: TGTGCCAGCAGTGATGGTCCCGGGACAGGGAATTCACCCCTCCACTTT